This entry describes one T cell receptor beta chain. The antigen remains undetermined. CDR3 length: 15 amino acids. Germline CDR1 is MNHNS and CDR2 is SASEGT. V was clipped by 6 bases and J by 5 bases; unmatched bases: 10. The data derive from a study of cytomegalovirus exposure and HLA in healthy donors. 13 Jbeta primers and 60 Vbeta primers were used for the PCR. Profiled with immunoSEQ multiplex PCR; TCRdb holds only in-frame clones, not every one. This table has roughly 120,000 clones, 80% appearing once. Study conclusions and caveats: There were a few CMV-associated chains whose specificity for CMV antigens was confirmed in vitro.

Source material: PBMCs. The source is a man aged 50 or older in good health and CMV-seronegative. This rearrangement joins TRBV6-1 to TRBJ1-1, with 9 bases identical to TRBD1. For the CDR3, the DNA is TGTGCCAGCAGGGCCCTAACAGGGGGCGTGACTGAAGCTTTCTTT. It codes for CASRALTGGVTEAFF.